These 28 T cell receptor beta chains came from one sample sequenced in a study of shared clonotypes between healthy human individuals. Method: immunoSEQ multiplex PCR; TCRdb's copy keeps in-frame clones and lacks some. This table has 2 million to 2.5 million clones, just under 95% appearing once. The sequencing input was naive CD4+ T cells from PBMCs. Subset of the sample: CD45RA+ positively selected. These receptors all come from a man younger than 35 in good health. Some clones in this sample may be carry-over from other donors' samples.

Points on this clone: The same CDR3 can be traced to other DNA sequences in this sample. J is TRBJ2-7 and V is TRBV7-3; possible D gene TRBD2, 5 bases. The CDR3 consists of 14 residues. The V gene's germline CDR1 is SGHTA and CDR2 FQGTGA. Deletions cut 5 bases from V and 1 base from J, with 12 bases between. This CDR3 reads CASSPHSGSYEQYF. CDR3 DNA sequence: TGTGCCAGCAGCCCCCACAGCGGATCCTACGAGCAGTACTTC.

The count of this clone is one. The V gene is TRBV5-1, the J gene TRBJ2-7; D tentatively reads TRBD1 or TRBD2 (6 bases each). Germline CDR1 and CDR2: SGHRS and YFSETQ. The CDR3 loop spans 15 amino acids. Deletions cut 0 bases from V and 1 base from J, with 11 bases between. This CDR3 reads CASSLAAGQSYEQYF. The CDR3 region has the DNA TGCGCCAGCAGCTTGGCCGCGGGACAATCCTACGAGCAGTACTTC. Full variable domain (rest looked up from reference TRBV5-1 and TRBJ2-7): KAGVTQTPRYLIKTRGQQVTLSCSPISGHRSVSWYQQTPGQGLQFLFEYFSETQRNKGNFPGRFSGRQFSNSRSEMNVSTLELGDSALYLCASSLAAGQSYEQYFGPGTRLTVT.

This clone was picked up one time. The chain joins TRBV2 to TRBJ1-2; the D is unclear. V was trimmed by 10 bases and J by 5 bases, leaving 17 bases between them. Looked up from germline, CDR1 is SNHLY and CDR2 is FYNNEI. The CDR3 covers 13 residues. This CDR3 is CATTPGLFYGYTF. DNA for the CDR3: TGTGCCACCACTCCCGGGCTTTTTTATGGCTACACCTTC. The full variable domain, with the rest looked up from reference TRBV2 and TRBJ1-2, is EPEVTQTPSHQVTQMGQEVILRCVPISNHLYFYWYRQILGQKVEFLVSFYNNEISEKSEIFDDQFSVERPDGSNFTLKIRSTKLEDSAMYFCATTPGLFYGYTFGSGTRLTVV.

The chain links TRBV11-2 to TRBJ1-6; a weak D match, TRBD1 (6 bases). The CDR3 is made up of 14 amino acids. Between the trimmed V and J ends, which lost 2 bases and 14 bases, there was a span of 16 bases. The germline gives CDR1 SGHAT, CDR2 FQNNGV. CDR3 sequence (DNA): TGTGCCAGCAGCTTAAGTCAGGGGCAGGGAGCCCTCCACTTT. Translation gives CASSLSQGQGALHF.

The chain uses TRBV29-1 and TRBJ2-6, with no clear D. Germline V gene data show CDR1 as SQVTM and CDR2 as ANQGSEA. This CDR3 is 14 amino acids long. CDR3 coding DNA: TGCAGTGCACAAATGGGCTCTGGGGCCAACGTCCTGACTTTC. This sequence encodes CSAQMGSGANVLTF.

The chain employs TRBV28 and TRBJ1-2; 7 nucleotides match TRBD1. This CDR3 spans 13 amino acids. The germline V gene has CDR1 MDHEN and CDR2 SYDVKM. V was pared by 3 bases and J by 7 bases, with 5 bases of the junction left unmatched. CDR3: CASSLGQGVGYTF. As DNA, the CDR3 is TGTGCCAGCAGTTTGGGGCAGGGGGTTGGCTACACCTTC.

V gene TRBV5-1 combines with J gene TRBJ1-1, with 9 bases lining up with TRBD1. Trimming cost V 2 bases and J 1 base; bases outside gene matches: 3. The germline gives CDR1 SGHRS, CDR2 YFSETQ. The CDR3 consists of 15 residues. CDR3 bases: TGCGCCAGCAGCTTCGGGACAGGGCCGAACACTGAAGCTTTCTTT. Residues: CASSFGTGPNTEAFF.

This rearrangement joins TRBV7-9 to TRBJ1-6; no clear D. This CDR3 has 12 amino acids. Germline lookup yields CDR1 SEHNR and CDR2 FQNEAQ (reference sequence). Trimming took off 1 base at V and 9 bases at J, with 4 bases between the two ends. The CDR3 sequence: CASSLEVSPLHF. DNA for the CDR3: TGTGCCAGCAGCTTAGAGGTTTCACCCCTCCACTTT.

On this clone: Distinct nucleotide sequences in the sample also encode this CDR3. V gene TRBV5-1 combines with J gene TRBJ2-3; D gene uncertain. V lost 4 bases, J lost 6 bases, and 12 bases lay in between. This CDR3 region has 13 residues. Looked up from germline, CDR1 is SGHRS and CDR2 is YFSETQ. The CDR3 sequence: CASSPGPLDTQYF. The DNA for the CDR3 is TGCGCCAGCAGCCCGGGCCCCCTGGATACGCAGTATTTT.

The V and J genes are TRBV6-5 and TRBJ1-2; 7 nucleotides line up with TRBD1. Germline lookup yields CDR1 MNHEY and CDR2 SVGAGI. This CDR3 is built from 14 residues. Trimming cost V 2 bases and J 6 bases; bases outside gene matches: 6. The CDR3 DNA reads as TGTGCCAGCAGTTACGATGGGACAGTACATGGCTACACCTTC. It encodes CASSYDGTVHGYTF.

V and J are TRBV21-1 and TRBJ1-1; TRBD1 is the table's D call and was not checked against the DNA. TRBV21-1 is reported as a pseudogene. The CDR3 runs to 13 residues. Written as DNA, the CDR3 is TGTGCCAGCAGCAAAGGGACAGGCCCTGAAGCTTTCTTT. Translated: CASSKGTGPEAFF.

Points on this clone: Its ends do not fully match the called genes, so a read error is possible. The DNA of the CDR3 is TGTGCCAGCAGTGAAGCGACGGCTCACTTC. Translated: CASSEATAHF. The chain joins TRBV6-1 to TRBJ1-2, with D uncertain. CDR1 is MNHNS and CDR2 is SASEGT in the germline V gene. The CDR3 has 10 amino acids.

This clone was recorded only once. This chain links TRBV9 with TRBJ1-1, with a possible D match to TRBD1 (5 bases). The V and J ends lost 2 bases and 1 base respectively, with 9 bases between them. The CDR3 loop spans 14 amino acids. Germline lookup yields CDR1 SGDLS and CDR2 YYNGEE. The CDR3 bases are TGTGCCAGCAGCGTGGGCAGGGCGAACACTGAAGCTTTCTTT. Translation gives CASSVGRANTEAFF.

V and J are TRBV5-1 and TRBJ2-1; 7 nucleotides agree with TRBD2. V lost 3 bases, J lost 0 bases, and 12 bases stayed unmatched. The CDR3 covers 18 residues. Germline V gene lookup returns CDR1 SGHRS and CDR2 YFSETQ. The CDR3 bases are TGCGCCAGCAGCTCATTACCCCCTAGCGGCTCCTCCTACAATGAGCAGTTCTTC. Protein sequence: CASSSLPPSGSSYNEQFF.

V and J are TRBV7-2 and TRBJ1-6; 7 bases match TRBD1. Trimming at V came to 2 bases and at J to 5 bases, leaving 6 bases not matched to a gene. CDR3 length equals 16 residues. CDR1 is SGHTA, CDR2 FQGNSA, per germline. As DNA, the CDR3 is TGTGCCAGCAGCTTAAGTGGGACAGTCAATAATTCACCCCTCCACTTT. Translating it yields CASSLSGTVNNSPLHF.

Only one count was recorded for this clone. This chain uses TRBV28 with TRBJ1-5; tentative D call: TRBD1 (5 bases). The CDR3 is 14 amino acids. V shed 6 bases and J shed 4 bases, with 13 bases lying between them. Per the germline V gene, CDR1 is MDHEN and CDR2 is SYDVKM. CDR3 sequence reads: CASRKNRGNQPQHF. DNA of the CDR3: TGTGCCAGCAGAAAAAATCGGGGGAATCAGCCCCAGCATTTT.

This clone was recorded once. In DNA, the CDR3 is TGTGCCACCAGCAGAGATAAAGGTTCGCACTCCTACGAGCAGTACTTC. This translates into CATSRDKGSHSYEQYF. This chain uses TRBV15 with TRBJ2-7; D remains unclear. The CDR3 runs 16 residues. V was trimmed by 0 bases and J by 0 bases, leaving 12 bases between them. Germline lookup yields CDR1 LNHNV and CDR2 YYDKDF (reference sequence).

This clone was observed once. The chain combines TRBV6-5 with TRBJ1-1, with 7 bases lining up with TRBD1. Trimming removed 7 bases from V and 2 bases from J; junction bases left unmatched: 7. Germline CDR1 and CDR2: MNHEY and SVGAGI. The CDR3 extends over 14 amino acids. The CDR3 protein is CASIGQGVNTEAFF. CDR3 coding DNA: TGTGCCAGCATTGGGCAGGGGGTAAACACTGAAGCTTTCTTT.

The chain combines TRBV7-2 with TRBJ1-5; TRBD1 matches 8 bases. The trim removed 3 bases at V and 1 base at J, leaving 5 bases unmatched. Germline values: CDR1 SGHTA, CDR2 FQGNSA. This CDR3 contains 16 residues. In DNA form, the CDR3 reads TGTGCCAGCAGCTTTCAGGGGGCTTTGAGCAATCAGCCCCAGCATTTT. Translating it yields CASSFQGALSNQPQHF.

The V gene is TRBV19, the J gene TRBJ2-7; the D gene is possibly TRBD2 (6 bases). The CDR3 runs to 14 residues. The germline CDR1 and CDR2 sequences are LNHDA and SQIVND (reference sequence). V was shortened by 6 bases and J by 3 bases, with 15 bases between the two germline ends. CDR3 amino acids: CASSPVAVGYEQYF. CDR3 DNA sequence: TGTGCCAGTAGCCCTGTAGCGGTCGGCTACGAGCAGTACTTC.

This chain connects TRBV5-4 to TRBJ1-2; possibly TRBD1 for D (5 bases). The CDR3 extends over 13 amino acids. Germline CDR1 and CDR2: SGHNT and YYREEE (reference sequence). Trimming stripped 2 bases from V and 4 bases from J, with 9 bases between. The CDR3 DNA is TGTGCCAGCAGCTTACCAGGGACCTATGGCTACACCTTC. Translated, it gives CASSLPGTYGYTF.

The rearrangement joins TRBV27 to TRBJ1-1; tentative D call: TRBD1 (5 bases). V was clipped by 5 bases and J by 3 bases, with 19 bases between them. The CDR3 extends over 16 amino acids. Germline V gives CDR1 MNHEY, CDR2 SMNVEV (reference sequence). The CDR3 nucleotides are TGTGCCAGCAGTGGGGCAGGTACGGGGAGGTACACTGAAGCTTTCTTT. Protein sequence: CASSGAGTGRYTEAFF.

As regards this clone: Additional DNA sequences in this sample encode the identical CDR3. The CDR3 coding sequence is TGCGCCAGCAGCTTGGCCGGGACAGGTCAAGAGACCCAGTACTTC. It codes for CASSLAGTGQETQYF. The chain employs TRBV5-1 and TRBJ2-5; 8 bases line up with TRBD1. The germline CDR1 and CDR2 sequences are SGHRS and YFSETQ. This CDR3 contains 15 residues. J lost 2 bases, V lost 0 bases, and 3 bases had no gene match. The full variable domain, rest sourced from reference TRBV5-1 and TRBJ2-5, is KAGVTQTPRYLIKTRGQQVTLSCSPISGHRSVSWYQQTPGQGLQFLFEYFSETQRNKGNFPGRFSGRQFSNSRSEMNVSTLELGDSALYLCASSLAGTGQETQYFGPGTRLLVL.

This chain connects TRBV15 to TRBJ2-7, with D possibly being TRBD2 (6 bases). Germline assignment: CDR1 LNHNV and CDR2 YYDKDF (reference sequence). The CDR3 covers 15 residues. V gave up 0 bases and J gave up 7 bases, with 16 bases separating them. The DNA of the CDR3 is TGTGCCACCAGCAGAGAGGCGGGGAGACTGGGGGAGCAGTACTTC. This codes for CATSREAGRLGEQYF.

The rearrangement links TRBV11-2 to TRBJ1-2, with 7 nucleotides matching TRBD1. Germline V gene data show CDR1 as SGHAT and CDR2 as FQNNGV. The CDR3 has 14 amino acids. Unmatched junction bases numbered 9, after V lost 6 bases and J lost 5 bases. The chain's CDR3 is CASRRPGQRYGYTF. The CDR3 DNA reads TGTGCCAGCAGACGCCCGGGACAGAGATATGGCTACACCTTC.

V and J are TRBV7-9 and TRBJ1-1; D remains ambiguous. From germline, CDR1 is SEHNR and CDR2 FQNEAQ (reference sequence). The CDR3 extends over 12 amino acids. CDR3 sequence reads: CGADGVNTEAFF. CDR3 DNA: TGTGGGGCCGACGGGGTGAACACTGAAGCTTTCTTT.

The V gene is TRBV7-3, the J gene TRBJ2-5; D unresolved. Germline V lookup: CDR1 SGHTA, CDR2 FQGTGA. V was clipped by 4 bases and J by 2 bases, with 14 bases between them. The CDR3 extends over 15 amino acids. CDR3 nucleotides: TGTGCCAGCAGCTCCACCGGCAAGACACAAGAGACCCAGTACTTC. This encodes CASSSTGKTQETQYF. Full variable domain (rest looked up from reference TRBV7-3 and TRBJ2-5): GAGVSQTPSNKVTEKGKYVELRCDPISGHTALYWYRQSLGQGPEFLIYFQGTGAADDSGLPNDRFFAVRPEGSVSTLKIQRTERGDSAVYLCASSSTGKTQETQYFGPGTRLLVL.

For this clone: In the same sample, other DNA sequences code for this CDR3. The chain couples TRBV15 to TRBJ1-2; D gene ambiguous. Trimming took off 5 bases at V and 2 bases at J, with 9 bases between the two ends. The CDR3 totals 13 residues. Germline V lookup: CDR1 LNHNV, CDR2 YYDKDF (reference sequence). The CDR3 DNA reads TGTGCCACCAGCGGCGGGAGGAACTATGGCTACACCTTC. Amino acid sequence: CATSGGRNYGYTF.